This T cell receptor (beta chain) originates from a study of T cell changes during pregnancy in multiple sclerosis (dated by TCRdb to 2018 to 2020). Context from the whole study: The study looked at changes in the T cell repertoire across pregnancy in women with multiple sclerosis.

As to this clone: The specificity of this receptor is unknown. No clone much larger than this one lies a single base away; base qualities are absent.

Library preparation was by the immunoSEQ multiplex PCR assay. Held by TCRdb, this immuneACCESS table contains in-frame sequences only and omits some clones. Under half of the omission traces to an unresolved V gene where checked; the cause of the rest is unknown. The sample has 65,000 or so clones on record, around 90% of them singletons. The ten largest account for around 2.1% of the sample. Inclusive of the bounding cysteine and phenylalanine, the CDR3 is 15 residues long. Here the CDR3 DNA is all that survives: 45 bases in frame from base 1. V is reduced by 5 bases and J by 0 bases, leaving a spacing of 10 bases between them. The germline V gene (reference sequence) provides CDR1 LNHDA and CDR2 SQIVND.

The sequence came from a female donor in good health, enrolled as a control in a pregnancy study. The rearranged segments are TRBV19 and TRBJ2-2, with an unclear D gene assignment. Specimen: peripheral blood, collected in the second trimester of pregnancy. The CDR3: CASSRIQSNTGELFF. The nucleotide sequence is given as TGTGCCAGTAGTCGAATCCAGTCGAACACCGGGGAGCTGTTTTTT.